These T cell receptor beta chains were read from a single sample in a study of blood T cell repertoires in COVID-19. Libraries were prepared by immunoSEQ multiplex PCR; TCRdb keeps only in-frame clonotypes and omits some of them. The sample contains about 350,000 clones, 88% of which appear only once. Sample: PBMCs or T cells enriched from blood (not recorded which). These receptors were obtained from a young woman who had been exposed to COVID-19. CDR3s include the opening cysteine and the closing phenylalanine or tryptophan. Each record gives: V gene, clone size, J gene, D gene, CDR3 DNA, CDR3 protein. A D gene is named only where the DNA matches it firmly. Some rows have no size entry. The others give once, few or many, or a class for an expanded clone.

TRBV27	.	TRBJ1-3	.	TGTGCCAGCAGCGCCGGGGGGCCTGGAAACACCATATATTTT	CASSAGGPGNTIYF
TRBV7-2	.	TRBJ1-1	TRBD1	TGTGCCAGCAGCACAAACACTTGGGGACAGATCTCTTCGAACACTGAAGCTTTCTTT	CASSTNTWGQISSNTEAFF
TRBV5-6	.	TRBJ2-7	TRBD2	TGTGCCAGCAGCTTGGTGACTAGCGCCTACGAGCAGTACTTC	CASSLVTSAYEQYF
TRBV5-5	.	TRBJ2-5	TRBD2	TGTGCCAGCGTTTTGGGAGTTAGCGGGAGTATCTTAGAGACCCAGTACTTC	CASVLGVSGSILETQYF
TRBV20-1	.	TRBJ1-2	.	TGCAGTGCTAGTACGGGAGCCTATGGCTACACCTTC	CSASTGAYGYTF
TRBV28	.	TRBJ1-2	.	TGTGCCAGCAGTTTATATCGGGAGGCAACCTCCGGGGAGGACTATGGCTACACCTTC	CASSLYREATSGEDYGYTF
TRBV11-2	.	TRBJ1-4	TRBD1	TGTGCCAGCAGCGCTCGCCCACAGGGGGCCGGGGAAAAACTGTTTTTT	CASSARPQGAGEKLFF
TRBV4-2	.	TRBJ2-3	.	TGTGCCAGCAGCCCGCGCGGCCTAGCTTCCACAGATACGCAGTATTTT	CASSPRGLASTDTQYF
TRBV11-2	.	TRBJ2-1	.	TGTGCCAGCAGCTTAGGGGGCTCTTTTAGCTCCTACAATGAGCAGTTCTTC	CASSLGGSFSSYNEQFF
TRBV11-2	once	TRBJ2-7	TRBD2	TGTGCCAGCAGCTCGAATAGCGGGAGATCGTACGAGCAGTACTTC	CASSSNSGRSYEQYF
TRBV15	.	TRBJ1-4	.	TGTGCCACCAGCAGAGATCGGTACAGCCATTCTGAAAAACTGTTTTTT	CATSRDRYSHSEKLFF
TRBV12-5	.	TRBJ2-6	.	TGTGCTAGTGGTTTGAACAGGGTAACGTCTGGGGCCAACGTCCTGACTTTC	CASGLNRVTSGANVLTF
TRBV11-3	.	TRBJ2-1	TRBD1	TGTGCCAGCAGCGACCTATCGGGACAGCCCAATGAGCAGTTCTTC	CASSDLSGQPNEQFF
TRBV12-3/TRBV12-4	.	TRBJ2-1	.	TGTGCCAGCAGTTTCCGTTACTATGAGCAGTTCTTC	CASSFRYYEQFF
TRBV5-1	.	TRBJ1-1	.	TGCGCCAGCAGCTTCGTAGGGGTGGACACTGAAGCTTTCTTT	CASSFVGVDTEAFF
TRBV24-1	.	TRBJ2-3	.	TGTGCCACCAGTGACCACTCGACAGATACGCAGTATTTT	CATSDHSTDTQYF
TRBV7-6	.	TRBJ2-2	TRBD2	TGTGCCAGCAGCTTAGGACTAGCGGGAGTCACCGGGGAGCTGTTTTTT	CASSLGLAGVTGELFF
TRBV7-2	once	TRBJ2-7	.	TGTGCCAGCAGCACCTACGCCACTTCTACCTACGAGCAGTACTTC	CASSTYATSTYEQYF
TRBV11-3	.	TRBJ1-2	TRBD1	TGTGCCAGCTCCCCTCCCAGGACAGGGGATGGCTACACCTTC	CASSPPRTGDGYTF
TRBV11-3	.	TRBJ2-1	TRBD2	TGTGCCAGCAGCTCCGGACTAGCGGACAATGAGCAGTTCTTC	CASSSGLADNEQFF
TRBV5-4	.	TRBJ2-3	TRBD2	TGTGCCAGCAGCGCGGATTGGACTAGCGGCCCTACGCAGTATTTT	CASSADWTSGPTQYF
TRBV12-3/TRBV12-4	.	TRBJ1-4	.	TGTGCCAGCAGGGGGCTAACTAATGAAAAACTGTTTTTT	CASRGLTNEKLFF
TRBV19	.	TRBJ2-1	TRBD2	TGTGCCAGTAGTAGCCTGACTAGCGGGAGAGACCGGGGGCATGAGCAGTTCTTC	CASSSLTSGRDRGHEQFF
TRBV28	.	TRBJ2-7	TRBD1	TGTGCCAGCAGTTATGGACAGGGGTCCTACGAGCAGTACTTC	CASSYGQGSYEQYF